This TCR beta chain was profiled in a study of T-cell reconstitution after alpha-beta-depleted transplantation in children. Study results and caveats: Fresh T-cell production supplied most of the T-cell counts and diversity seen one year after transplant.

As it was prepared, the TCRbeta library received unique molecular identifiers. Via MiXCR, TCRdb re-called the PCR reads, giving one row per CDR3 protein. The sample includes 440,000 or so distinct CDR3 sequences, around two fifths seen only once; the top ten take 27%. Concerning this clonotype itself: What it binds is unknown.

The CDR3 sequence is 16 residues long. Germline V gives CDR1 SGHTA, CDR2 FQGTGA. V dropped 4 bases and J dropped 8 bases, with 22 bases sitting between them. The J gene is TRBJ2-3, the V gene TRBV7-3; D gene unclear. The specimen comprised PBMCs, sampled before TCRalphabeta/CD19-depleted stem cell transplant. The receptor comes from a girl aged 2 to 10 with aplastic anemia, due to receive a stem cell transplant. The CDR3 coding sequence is TGTGCCAGCAGCTCCCCCGCCGGGTCTCTAATAGGTACGCAGTATTTT. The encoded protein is CASSSPAGSLIGTQYF.